This T cell receptor (beta chain) was recorded in a study of cytomegalovirus exposure and HLA in healthy donors (dated by TCRdb to the late 2010s). The study in broad terms: According to a later analysis, one platform produced both the 120 validation repertoires and the approximately 600 repertoires of the first cohort. The study aimed to test whether signatures of past pathogen exposure could be identified by cataloging public T cell receptors. Besides the first cohort of approximately 670 subjects, a separate validation cohort made up of roughly 130 different subjects was used. High-throughput TCR immunosequencing, statistical association of individual TCRs with disease status, and machine learning were combined to predict cytomegalovirus infection status. The investigation overall reported the following: A later analysis found that TCRs clustered in the first cohort also tended to co-occur in the approximately 120 validation repertoires, with 90% to 95% of cluster scores above 0. While some public TCRs were present in many individuals, most TCR sequences turned up only very rarely across donors. A later analysis lacked HLA typing for the validation cohort, so it scored co-occurrence in that cohort across all 120 repertoires. A total of fewer than 200 TCR beta chains were listed by the study as associated with cytomegalovirus. According to the authors, the approach could potentially be generalized to other disease states and immunological phenotypes. In both the original and validation cohorts, the classifier was reported to diagnose cytomegalovirus status with high specificity and sensitivity. In vitro tests confirmed that a few of the cytomegalovirus-associated TCR beta chains recognize cytomegalovirus antigens.

Donors formed part of the validation cohort, which comprised 120 or so subjects and was distinct from the first cohort of under 800 subjects. Points on this clone: There is no known antigen for this receptor. Nothing much larger sits one base from this clone, and base qualities are not available.

Trimming takes 4 bases off V and 4 bases off J; junction bases not matched to a gene: 4. The CDR3 holds 15 amino acids from the cysteine to the phenylalanine. The CDR3 DNA has 45 bases and is translated from base 1. For CDR1 and CDR2, the germline V gene lists MNHEY and SVGAGI. Receptors were amplified or captured by the immunoSEQ multiplex PCR assay. Under the source paper's analysis protocol: A statistical classification framework was developed to diagnose cytomegalovirus status using the catalog of TCR beta chain sequences. The clones in this table, taken by TCRdb from immuneACCESS, are in-frame only. Not every clone is retained; where verified, under half of the shortfall comes from an unresolved V gene, and the cause of the rest is unknown. Clone size and V and J calls were adopted from that table, with D and trimming inferred from the DNA. The sample table holds more than 55,000 clones, of which 75% to 95% were seen once. The ten most abundant clones make up roughly 3% of the sample.

The TCR comes from a young man in good health and CMV-seronegative. The sequence is built from TRBV6-5 and TRBJ2-3, and 11 bases in between align with TRBD1. Material: PBMCs. The DNA sequence follows: TGTGCCAGCAGTTGGACAGGGGGCACGGCAGATACGCAGTATTTT. The encoded protein is CASSWTGGTADTQYF.